Listed below are T cell receptor beta chains from one sample, sequenced in a study of OX40 agonist ivuxolimab in advanced cancers. TCRdb's table, derived via immunoSEQ multiplex PCR, lists solely in-frame clones and lacks some. The table lists approximately 25,000 clones, around 81% of them singletons. The specimen was CD4+ or CD8+ T cells sorted from blood, collected in a trial of the OX40 agonist ivuxolimab. Receptors were obtained from an adult with an advanced solid tumor such as melanoma, head and neck, liver or kidney cancer. Each CDR3 is given with its conserved first and last residue. Each record gives: D gene, J gene, V gene, clone size, CDR3 DNA, CDR3 protein. D genes are given only for firm matches. Not all rows give a size; the values are once, few, many and, for expanded clones, a class.

TRBD2,TRBJ2-1,TRBV5-4,few,TGTGCCAGCAGCTTGCTGGCGGGAGCCTACAATGAGCAGTTCTTC,CASSLLAGAYNEQFF
-,TRBJ1-1,TRBV11-2,-,TGTGCCAGCAGCTTAGTAAGGGTTGGAACTGAAGCTTTCTTT,CASSLVRVGTEAFF
TRBD2,TRBJ2-5,TRBV29-1,-,TGCAGCGTTGAAGAGTTTGGCGGGGGGGAGACCCAGTACTTC,CSVEEFGGGETQYF
-,TRBJ2-3,TRBV5-1,-,TGCGCCAGCAGCTTGGTTGGGCAGCCTAGCACAGATACGCAGTATTTT,CASSLVGQPSTDTQYF
-,TRBJ1-1,TRBV5-6,-,TGTGCCAGCAGCATTGAACCATGGGGTAACACTGAAGCTTTCTTT,CASSIEPWGNTEAFF
-,TRBJ2-1,TRBV21-1,many,TGTGCCAGCAGCCTTACCGGGACTAGAGGCTACAATGAGCAGTTCTTC,CASSLTGTRGYNEQFF
-,TRBJ1-1,TRBV29-1,-,TGCAGCGTTGAAGTCGAGGGGCGGGGTACTGAAGCTTTCTTT,CSVEVEGRGTEAFF
-,TRBJ2-4,TRBV5-1,few,TGCGCCAGCAGCTGGGGTGTTTCGGCCAAAAACATTCAGTACTTC,CASSWGVSAKNIQYF
-,TRBJ2-2,TRBV2,-,TGTGCCAGCAGTGAGGCCTTTACCGGGGAGCTGTTTTTT,CASSEAFTGELFF
-,TRBJ2-1,TRBV28,few,TGTGCCAGCAGTTGGGGATATGTTGAGGGAGTTGAGCAGTTCTTC,CASSWGYVEGVEQFF
-,TRBJ2-2,TRBV5-1,-,TGCGCCAGCAGATCTACAACCGCGAACACCGGGGAGCTGTTTTTT,CASRSTTANTGELFF
-,TRBJ2-7,TRBV2,many,TGTGCCAGCAGTGAAGGGGGGCTTGCCGGGGACGAGCAGTACTTC,CASSEGGLAGDEQYF
TRBD2,TRBJ2-5,TRBV6-6,-,TGTGCCAGCAGCCCCGGACTAGCCGGGCTAGAGACCCAGTACTTC,CASSPGLAGLETQYF
-,TRBJ1-1,TRBV21-1,-,TGTGCCAGCAGCAAAGTCGGGCTTACGTTAAGGGGCACTGAAGCTTTCTTT,CASSKVGLTLRGTEAFF
-,TRBJ1-1,TRBV11-2,-,TGTGCCAGCAGCTTGTCACTGTCGGGGACTGAAGCTTTCTTT,CASSLSLSGTEAFF
TRBD1,TRBJ2-1,TRBV2,few,TGTGCCAGCAGTACCAATCCCCGGGACAGGTCCTACAATGAGCAGTTCTTC,CASSTNPRDRSYNEQFF
TRBD1,TRBJ2-7,TRBV2,few,TGTGCCAGCAGTAGACAGGGCTCCTACGAGCAGTACTTC,CASSRQGSYEQYF
-,TRBJ2-7,TRBV5-4,-,TGTGCCAGCAGCTGGGACACCTACGAGCAGTACTTC,CASSWDTYEQYF
TRBD1,TRBJ1-2,TRBV11-2,once,TGTGCCAGCAGCTTAGGTCGACAGGGGGTAGGTGGCTACACCTTC,CASSLGRQGVGGYTF
-,TRBJ2-1,TRBV29-1,few,TGCAGCGTTGTGGGGACCCCAGACGGGAATGAGCAGTTCTTC,CSVVGTPDGNEQFF
TRBD1,TRBJ1-1,TRBV14,-,TGTGCCAGCAGCCACGTGAGGACAGGGGAGTATGAAGCTTTCTTT,CASSHVRTGEYEAFF
-,TRBJ2-3,TRBV7-8,once,TGTGCCAGCAGCTTAAGTCGATCTAGCACAGATACGCAGTATTTT,CASSLSRSSTDTQYF
-,TRBJ1-4,TRBV4-1,-,TGCGCCAGCAGCCGCGAGGGAGGAGGTGAAAAACTGTTTTTT,CASSREGGGEKLFF
TRBD2,TRBJ2-5,TRBV4-1,-,TGCGCCAGCAGCCAAGATTGGCGGGGGGGCTATTTGGAGACCCAGTACTTC,CASSQDWRGGYLETQYF
TRBD2,TRBJ2-3,TRBV28,-,TGTGCCAGCAGCCTTACTCGAAATGGACTAGTCCCGAACACAGATACGCAGTATTTT,CASSLTRNGLVPNTDTQYF
TRBD1,TRBJ2-3,TRBV11-1,few,TGTGCCAGCAGCTTAGCGGGTAACAGGGGTGGGCAGTATTTT,CASSLAGNRGGQYF
-,TRBJ2-7,TRBV4-1,few,TGCGCCAGCAGCTTAAAACAGGGACTTTCCTACGAGCAGTACTTC,CASSLKQGLSYEQYF
TRBD2,TRBJ2-1,TRBV7-9,-,TGTGCCAGCAGCTCGCCTAGCGGGAAACACAATGAGCAGTTCTTC,CASSSPSGKHNEQFF
-,TRBJ2-7,TRBV5-5,few,TGTGCCAGCAGCTCCGCGGGGCTCGAGCAGTACTTC,CASSSAGLEQYF
TRBD2,TRBJ2-7,TRBV2,-,TGTGCCAGCAGTGAAGCGGCGGGGGAATCCTACGAGCAGTACTTC,CASSEAAGESYEQYF
-,TRBJ2-7,TRBV4-1,-,TGCGCCAGCAGCCATTCGGGGCCTGCCTACGAGCAGTACTTC,CASSHSGPAYEQYF
-,TRBJ1-5,TRBV6-5,-,TGTGCCAGCGGTCTCAATCAGCCCCAGCATTTT,CASGLNQPQHF
-,TRBJ2-1,TRBV27,-,TGTGCCAGCAGGAGAACAGGGAGCTCCTACAATGAGCAGTTCTTC,CASRRTGSSYNEQFF
-,TRBJ1-2,TRBV6-6,-,TGTGCCAGCAGTACTCGAGACAGGCTACTATATGGCTACACCTTC,CASSTRDRLLYGYTF
-,TRBJ2-1,TRBV19,few,TGTGCCAGTAGTATTGGGGGGCATGAGCAGTTCTTC,CASSIGGHEQFF
TRBD1,TRBJ1-2,TRBV5-3,-,TGTGCCAGAAGCTTGTGGGACAGGGGGCTTTGCTATGGCTACACCTTC,CARSLWDRGLCYGYTF
-,TRBJ2-3,TRBV15,-,TGTGCCACCAGAATGCTGGCGACAGATACGCAGTATTTT,CATRMLATDTQYF
-,TRBJ1-5,TRBV7-9,once,TGTGCCAGCAGCTTAGGAGGGGATCAGCCCCAGCATTTT,CASSLGGDQPQHF
-,TRBJ2-7,TRBV11-2,-,TGTGCCAGCAGCTTCCTCCCAGGGAGGTCCTACGAGCAGTACTTC,CASSFLPGRSYEQYF
TRBD2,TRBJ2-5,TRBV7-9,-,TGTGCCAGCAGCTTATCGGGACTAGCTGTGTCCCAGTACTTC,CASSLSGLAVSQYF
-,TRBJ1-1,TRBV6-5,-,TGTGCCAGCAGATATACAGGAAACACTGAAGCTTTCTTT,CASRYTGNTEAFF
-,TRBJ2-5,TRBV2,once,TGTGCCAGCAGGGATGCAGAAGAAGAGACCCAGTACTTC,CASRDAEEETQYF
-,TRBJ2-1,TRBV7-7,-,TGTGCTAGCAGCTTAGCCTGGCCCTCGGATGAGCAGTTCTTC,CASSLAWPSDEQFF
-,TRBJ2-5,TRBV28,-,TGTGCCAGCACTCCCGGGCGCGCCGGGACCCAGTACTTC,CASTPGRAGTQYF
-,TRBJ1-2,TRBV15,-,TGTGCCACCAGCAGTCACCGGGAAGGGGTCTATGGCTACACCTTC,CATSSHREGVYGYTF
-,TRBJ1-2,TRBV5-6,-,TGTGCCAGCAATTTCAGGGGAATAAACTATGGCTACACCTTC,CASNFRGINYGYTF
-,TRBJ1-3,TRBV7-2,-,TGTGCCAGCAGCTTGAACAGGGCAAGTGGAAACACCATATATTTT,CASSLNRASGNTIYF
TRBD2,TRBJ2-7,TRBV27,-,TGTGCCAGCAGTTTAGCGGGAGGGGGCTACGAGCAGTACTTC,CASSLAGGGYEQYF
TRBD1,TRBJ1-1,TRBV6-1,-,TGTGCCAGCGGCACAGGGGGCGCTTTCACTGAAGCTTTCTTT,CASGTGGAFTEAFF
-,TRBJ2-7,TRBV21-1,-,TGTGCCAGGGGCAACAGGGTTTCGGAGGAGCAGTACTTC,CARGNRVSEEQYF
-,TRBJ2-1,TRBV7-8,-,TGTGCCAGCAGCTTAGTGAGCCGTAGGAGGGCCCTCTACAATGAGCAGTTCTTC,CASSLVSRRRALYNEQFF
TRBD2,TRBJ2-7,TRBV4-1,-,TGCGCCAGCAGTGAACAACCGGGACTAGCGGGGGGGCGTGTCTACGAGCAGTACTTC,CASSEQPGLAGGRVYEQYF